The clone carrying this TCR beta chain was seen just once. The CDR3 extends over 15 amino acids. Germline CDR1 reads MNHEY; CDR2 reads SMNVEV (reference sequence). Trimming cost V 4 bases and J 0 bases, with 7 bases left between them. These data belong to a study of blood T cell repertoires in COVID-19. Across the whole study: There were acute and convalescent COVID-19 samples, and they came from the United States, Italy and Spain. In each case, the material was cDNA or gDNA derived from T cells, B-cell-depleted T cells, or PBMCs.

Original handling: Nucleated cell counts were estimated from reference gene primer amplification. Profiled with immunoSEQ multiplex PCR; TCRdb holds only in-frame clones, not every one. The DNA gave D and trimming, while V, J and clone size come from that table. Seen here are some 80,000 clones, roughly 80% observed once, and the top ten hold 30% to 40%. What was sequenced was peripheral blood. The clonotype comes from a woman aged 70-85 years with acute or convalescent COVID-19. The V call is TRBV27, the J call TRBJ1-6; D uncertain. The CDR3 is CASSSGSSYNSPLHF. For the CDR3, the DNA is TGTGCCAGCAGTTCGGGGAGCTCCTATAATTCACCCCTCCACTTT.